A selection of T cell receptor beta chains follows, all from one sample in a study of blood T cells in healthy people across ages. One entry per CDR3 protein, called by TCRdb with MiXCR from the 5' RACE reads. The sample carries approximately 800,000 distinct CDR3 sequences, about 26% recorded once. Another study also made use of these data, one on T cells of mothers and their children.

The sequenced sample consisted of blood. The receptors were sampled from a boy aged 5-17 years in good health. The CDR3 runs from the conserved cysteine through the conserved F or W. D genes are given only for firm matches. The size entry is marked missing in some rows and otherwise reads once, few, many or a size class.

CDR3 protein: CASEGGTQYF
CDR3 DNA: TGTGCTAGTGAAGGGGGAACCCAGTACTTC
J gene: TRBJ2-5
D gene: NA
V gene: TRBV12-5
clone size: NA

CDR3 protein: CSALRPGGPLYTF
CDR3 DNA: TGCAGTGCTTTACGTCCCGGGGGTCCCCTATACACCTTC
J gene: TRBJ1-2
D gene: NA
V gene: TRBV20-1
clone size: NA

CDR3 protein: CASSPGTQSYNEQFF
CDR3 DNA: TGTGCCAGCAGCCCCGGGACCCAGTCGTACAATGAGCAGTTCTTC
J gene: TRBJ2-1
D gene: NA
V gene: TRBV5-6
clone size: many

CDR3 protein: CASSAGRARETQYF
CDR3 DNA: TGCGCCAGCAGCGCGGGACGGGCCCGGGAGACCCAGTACTTC
J gene: TRBJ2-5
D gene: NA
V gene: TRBV5-1
clone size: few

CDR3 protein: CASNHSGGLGTDTQYF
CDR3 DNA: TGTGCCAGCAACCATAGCGGGGGCCTCGGAACAGATACGCAGTATTTT
J gene: TRBJ2-3
D gene: TRBD2
V gene: TRBV13
clone size: NA

CDR3 protein: CASSQVTDSYEQYF
CDR3 DNA: TGTGCCAGCAGCCAAGTGACGGATTCCTACGAGCAGTACTTC
J gene: TRBJ2-7
D gene: NA
V gene: TRBV3-1
clone size: NA

CDR3 protein: CASSENGEQYF
CDR3 DNA: TGTGCCAGCAGTGAAAACGGCGAGCAGTACTTC
J gene: TRBJ2-7
D gene: NA
V gene: TRBV2
clone size: NA

CDR3 protein: CAWGEQRPTNEKLFF
CDR3 DNA: TGTGCCTGGGGGGAGCAGAGACCAACTAATGAAAAACTGTTTTTT
J gene: TRBJ1-4
D gene: NA
V gene: TRBV30
clone size: NA

CDR3 protein: CASSQPPGGLQETQCF
CDR3 DNA: TGTGCCAGCAGCCAACCCCCGGGGGGCCTCCAAGAGACCCAGTGCTTC
J gene: TRBJ2-5
D gene: NA
V gene: TRBV3-1
clone size: few

CDR3 protein: CASSPQTIKLSPYTF
CDR3 DNA: TGTGCCAGCAGCCCACAGACTATTAAATTGTCCCCCTACACCTTC
J gene: TRBJ1-2
D gene: NA
V gene: TRBV7-9
clone size: once

CDR3 protein: CASSADHGYTF
CDR3 DNA: TGCGCCAGCAGTGCCGATCATGGCTACACCTTC
J gene: TRBJ1-2
D gene: NA
V gene: TRBV5-1
clone size: NA

CDR3 protein: CASSLAVGGDEQFF
CDR3 DNA: TGTGCCAGCAGCTTGGCGGTCGGTGGGGATGAGCAGTTCTTC
J gene: TRBJ2-1
D gene: NA
V gene: TRBV5-4
clone size: few

CDR3 protein: CASSSRTLYRGRSEKLFF
CDR3 DNA: TGTGCCAGCAGCTCCCGAACCTTATACAGGGGGAGGTCGGAAAAACTGTTTTTT
J gene: TRBJ1-4
D gene: TRBD1
V gene: TRBV3-1
clone size: few

CDR3 protein: CASSLARVERYGYAF
CDR3 DNA: TGTGCCAGCAGTTTAGCGAGGGTTGAGCGCTATGGCTACGCCTTC
J gene: TRBJ1-2
D gene: NA
V gene: TRBV12-3/TRBV12-4
clone size: NA

CDR3 protein: CASSLEARGETQYF
CDR3 DNA: TGTGCCAGCAGCTTAGAGGCCAGGGGAGAGACCCAGTACTTC
J gene: TRBJ2-5
D gene: NA
V gene: TRBV7-9
clone size: NA

CDR3 protein: CASSQDIVALQPMNTQYF
CDR3 DNA: TGCGCCAGCAGCCAAGATATTGTGGCACTTCAGCCTATGAATACGCAGTATTTT
J gene: TRBJ2-3
D gene: NA
V gene: TRBV4-1
clone size: NA